This T cell receptor beta chain was identified in a study of blood T cell repertoires in COVID-19. The wider study: Researchers got acute and convalescent COVID-19 samples from the United States, Italy and Spain. Sample material is recorded as cDNA or gDNA derived from T cells, B-cell-depleted T cells, or PBMCs.

There are 16 residues in the CDR3. V trimming: 6 bases; J trimming: 4 bases; junction bases outside the gene matches: 9. The germline V gene has CDR1 MNHNY and CDR2 SVGAGI (reference sequence). Authors' analysis steps: Reference gene primer amplification gave estimated nucleated cell counts. Sequencing used immunoSEQ multiplex PCR; TCRdb keeps in-frame clones, though not all of them. V, J and clone size are those of that table, while D and trimming were read from the DNA. The sample holds roughly 200,000 clones, about 88% seen once. This TCR derives from a man younger than 35 with active or convalescent COVID-19. Sequenced: peripheral blood. The chain links TRBV6-6 to TRBJ2-7; 13 nucleotides match TRBD2. The DNA of the CDR3 is TGTGCCAGCAGCCCCGGACTAGCGGGAGTTAGGTACGAGCAGTACTTC. It yields the protein CASSPGLAGVRYEQYF.